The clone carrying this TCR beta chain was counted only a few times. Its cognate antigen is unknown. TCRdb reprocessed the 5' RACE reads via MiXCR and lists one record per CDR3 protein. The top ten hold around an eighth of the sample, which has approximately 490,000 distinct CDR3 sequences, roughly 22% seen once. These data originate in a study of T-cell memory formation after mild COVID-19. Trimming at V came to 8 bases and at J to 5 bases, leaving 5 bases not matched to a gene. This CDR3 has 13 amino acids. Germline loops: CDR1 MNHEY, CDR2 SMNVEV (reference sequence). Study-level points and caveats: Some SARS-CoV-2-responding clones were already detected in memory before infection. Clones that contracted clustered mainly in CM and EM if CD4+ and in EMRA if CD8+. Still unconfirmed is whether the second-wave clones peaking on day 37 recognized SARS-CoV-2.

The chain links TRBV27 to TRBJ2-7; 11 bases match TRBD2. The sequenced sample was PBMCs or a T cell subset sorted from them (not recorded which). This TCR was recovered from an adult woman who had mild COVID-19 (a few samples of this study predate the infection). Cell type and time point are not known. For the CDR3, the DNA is TGTGCCAGCCAACTAGCGGGAGATGACGAGCAGTACTTC. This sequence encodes CASQLAGDDEQYF.